The 7 T cell receptor beta chains listed next were all sequenced from one sample in a study of PD-L1 blockade in urothelial cancer. Using immunoSEQ multiplex PCR, the repertoire was profiled, and TCRdb retains in-frame clones only, with some absent. Here the sample spans around 45,000 clones, 88% being singletons. Sequences were derived from PBMCs, sampled around atezolizumab (anti-PD-L1) treatment. These receptors all stem from a woman in her sixties with urothelial cancer.

V gene TRBV10-3 combines with J gene TRBJ2-1, with a weak D call TRBD2 (5 bases). CDR3 length: 13 residues. V shed 8 bases and J shed 0 bases, with 8 bases lying between them. The germline V gene encodes CDR1 ENHRY and CDR2 SYGVKD. In DNA, the CDR3 is TGTGCCATCGAAGAGGGCTCCTACAATGAGCAGTTCTTC. It yields the protein CAIEEGSYNEQFF.

This rearrangement joins TRBV20-1 to TRBJ2-1; D possibly corresponds to TRBD1 (6 bases). The CDR3 has 11 amino acids. CDR1 and CDR2 (germline): DFQATT, SNEGSKA (reference sequence). Trimming removed 7 bases at V and 6 bases at J, with 10 bases between. CDR3 residues: CSVPGVNEQFF. The CDR3 coding sequence is TGCAGTGTGCCAGGGGTCAATGAGCAGTTCTTC.

J is TRBJ1-4 and V is TRBV7-9; 9 bases are a match to TRBD1. V lost 1 base and J lost 3; bases outside the gene matches: 6. There are 17 residues in the CDR3. Per the germline V gene, CDR1 is SEHNR and CDR2 is FQNEAQ (reference sequence). CDR3 bases: TGTGCCAGCAGCTTAGTTCATTGGGACAGGGCTAATGAAAAACTGTTTTTT. Translating it yields CASSLVHWDRANEKLFF.

The chain combines TRBV7-9 with TRBJ2-3; 9 bases map to TRBD2. This CDR3 has 16 amino acids. The germline V gene encodes CDR1 SEHNR and CDR2 FQNEAQ (reference sequence). Trimming cost V 5 bases and J 3 bases; bases outside gene matches: 9. This CDR3 reads CASSPLSGRLTDTQYF. Written as DNA, the CDR3 is TGTGCCAGCAGCCCTCTTAGCGGGAGATTGACAGATACGCAGTATTTT.

The rearrangement links TRBV7-3 to TRBJ2-7; TRBD1 might be the D (6 bases). Deletions cut 5 bases from V and 3 bases from J, with 11 bases between. The length of the CDR3 is 13 residues. CDR1 SGHTA and CDR2 FQGTGA come from the germline V gene. The CDR3 coding sequence is TGTGCCAGCAGCCCAGGACAGAACTACGAGCAGTACTTC. Protein: CASSPGQNYEQYF.

For the CDR3, the DNA is TGTGCCAGCAGCTTAGAAGGGGTATACGGTGAAGCTTTCTTT. Protein product: CASSLEGVYGEAFF. This sequence joins TRBV11-2 and TRBJ1-1; the D gene is possibly TRBD1 (5 bases). Trimming pared 0 bases from V and 7 bases from J, leaving 12 bases between. This CDR3 is 14 amino acids long. CDR1 is SGHAT, CDR2 FQNNGV, per germline. Filled out from reference TRBV11-2 and TRBJ1-1, the complete variable domain reads EAGVAQSPRYKIIEKRQSVAFWCNPISGHATLYWYQQILGQGPKLLIQFQNNGVVDDSQLPKDRFSAERLKGVDSTLKIQPAKLEDSAVYLCASSLEGVYGEAFFGQGTRLTVV.

This sequence joins TRBV4-1 and TRBJ2-1; 13 bases fit TRBD2. Per germline, CDR1 MGHRA and CDR2 YSYEKL. V lost 4 bases, J lost 4 bases, and 10 bases stayed unmatched. The CDR3 spans 18 residues. The CDR3 nucleotides read TGCGCCAGCAGCCCGACTAGCGGGGGGTCCCCTAATTACAATGAGCAGTTCTTC. This translates into CASSPTSGGSPNYNEQFF.